The text below deals with one TCR beta chain. Its target is unknown. This sample stems from a study of post-analysis software for immune sequencing data. Across the whole study: Relapsing-remitting, secondary progressive and progressive-relapsing forms of multiple sclerosis all featured among disease courses. Overall study results and limits: Comparison of patients with controls showed a handful of TRBV segments more frequent in patients, TRBV5-6, TRBV5-1 and TRBV20-1 among them.

CDR1 and CDR2 (germline): DFQATT, SNEGSKA (reference sequence). Trimming cost V 6 bases and J 4 bases; bases outside gene matches: 13. The CDR3 is 16 residues long. The TCR beta cDNA libraries carried unique molecular identifiers. A single record per CDR3 protein comes from TCRdb applying MiXCR to the PCR reads. The sample consists of about half a million distinct CDR3 sequences, under 40% of them appearing once. This clonotype was sampled from a girl under 18 with multiple sclerosis. Source material: blood. The rearrangement joins TRBV20-1 to TRBJ2-5, with 11 bases aligning to TRBD2. The DNA of the CDR3 is TGCAGTGCAATCTTAGCGGGGGGGCCGAATCTAGAGACCCAGTACTTC. This gives the protein CSAILAGGPNLETQYF.